This T cell receptor beta chain came from a study of cytomegalovirus exposure and HLA in healthy donors. The method was immunoSEQ multiplex PCR; TCRdb's version includes in-frame clones alone and lacks a portion of them. The data show about 240,000 clones, around 86% seen once. This clone was recorded at least ten times. What it binds is unknown. Notes on the study in general: The authors listed 164 TCR beta chains as cytomegalovirus-associated.

The 120-subject validation cohort, separate from the roughly 700-subject first cohort, included the donors. Material: PBMCs. The sequence was collected from a woman between 25 and 40 years old in good health and CMV-seropositive.

The chain's CDR3 is CASSQVTQGEIYSNQPQHF. The CDR3 bases are TGCGCCAGCAGCCAAGTAACACAGGGTGAGATATATAGCAATCAGCCCCAGCATTTT. The chain recombines TRBV4-1 with TRBJ1-5; D may be TRBD1 (6 bases). The CDR3 spans 19 residues. In germline, CDR1 is MGHRA, CDR2 YSYEKL. Trimming cost V 1 base and J 0 bases, with 19 bases left between them.